The 23 T cell receptor beta chains in this list originate from one sample, sequenced in a study of blood T cell repertoires in COVID-19. Produced via immunoSEQ multiplex PCR; TCRdb's table is partial and in-frame only. The sample shows about 84,000 clones, approximately 76% of them seen only once. Sequenced sample: peripheral blood. Receptors were obtained from a man between 65 and 85 years old with acute or convalescent COVID-19.

This clone has just a few counts. This sequence joins TRBV6-6 and TRBJ2-7; a weak D match, TRBD1 (6 bases). V lost 5 bases, J lost 5 bases, and 13 bases lay in between. Germline V CDR1 and CDR2: MNHNY, SVGAGI (reference sequence). The CDR3 contains 13 residues. The CDR3 loop is CASSRLQGDEQYV. Written as DNA, the CDR3 is TGTGCCAGCAGTCGATTACAGGGAGACGAGCAGTACGTC.

V usage is TRBV30 and J usage is TRBJ2-2, with D possibly being TRBD2 (6 bases). The CDR3 loop spans 13 amino acids. V gave up 3 bases and J gave up 7 bases, with 12 bases separating them. Germline V gives CDR1 GTSNPN, CDR2 SVGIG (reference sequence). The CDR3 is CAWRTSAGGELFF. The CDR3 DNA sequence: TGTGCCTGGAGGACTAGTGCGGGCGGGGAGCTGTTTTTT.

The rearrangement joins TRBV27 to TRBJ1-2; TRBD1 matches at 12 bases. With 7 bases clipped from V and 7 bases from J, the junction kept 7 bases outside the gene matches. Germline V gives CDR1 MNHEY, CDR2 SMNVEV (reference sequence). The CDR3 loop spans 14 amino acids. This CDR3 reads CASTGGQGAVGYTF. CDR3 bases: TGTGCCAGCACCGGGGGACAGGGGGCGGTTGGCTACACCTTC.

The gene calls are TRBV5-1 and TRBJ2-1; TRBD1 aligns across 9 bases. The CDR3 is 15 amino acids. CDR1 and CDR2 (germline): SGHRS, YFSETQ. The V and J ends lost 3 bases and 9 bases, in that order; junction bases with no gene match: 10. CDR3 in DNA: TGCGCCAGCAGCTCCACAGGGGGCCCGGAGGGTGAGCAGTTCTTC. Amino acids: CASSSTGGPEGEQFF.

The V call is TRBV6-5, the J call TRBJ2-5, with 9 bases matching TRBD1. The CDR3 length is 16 residues. Looked up from germline, CDR1 is MNHEY and CDR2 is SVGAGI. J was trimmed by 5 bases and V by 2 bases; bases with no gene match: 9. This chain's CDR3 is CASSYDGQGILETQYF. For the CDR3, the DNA is TGTGCCAGCAGTTACGATGGACAGGGGATTTTGGAGACCCAGTACTTC.

As to this clone: This may arise from a read error, as a much more abundant clone is one base away. The sample carries other DNA sequences with the same CDR3. This rearrangement joins TRBV7-8 to TRBJ1-1; weak D call: TRBD1 (5 bases). Germline CDR1 is SGHVS and CDR2 is FQNEAQ. This CDR3 has 14 amino acids. CDR3 bases: TGTGCCAGCAGCTTAGTGGGGGGGAACACTGAAGCCTTCTTT. It yields the protein CASSLVGGNTEAFF. The entire variable domain, with the rest obtained from reference TRBV7-8 and TRBJ1-1, is as follows: GAGVSQSPRYKVAKRGQDVALRCDPISGHVSLFWYQQALGQGPEFLTYFQNEAQLDKSGLPSDRFFAERPEGSVSTLKIQRTQQEDSAVYLCASSLVGGNTEAFFGQGTRLTVV.

The genes are TRBV7-9 and TRBJ1-4; 9 nucleotides agree with TRBD1. CDR1 SEHNR and CDR2 FQNEAQ come from the germline V gene (reference sequence). V was clipped by 3 bases and J by 6 bases; unmatched bases: 8. The CDR3 consists of 16 residues. CDR3 in DNA: TGTGCCAGCAGCTTTGTCGGGGACAGGGATTATGAAAAACTGTTTTTT. It translates to CASSFVGDRDYEKLFF.

This chain joins TRBV19 and TRBJ2-1, with TRBD2 matching 11 bases. V lost 1 base, J lost 3 bases, and 5 bases stayed unmatched. The germline gives CDR1 LNHDA, CDR2 SQIVND (reference sequence). CDR3 size: 17 residues. The CDR3 protein is CASSIVGTSGYYNEQFF. As DNA, the CDR3 is TGTGCCAGTAGTATAGTAGGGACTAGCGGTTACTACAATGAGCAGTTCTTC.

The J gene is TRBJ2-2, the V gene TRBV5-1, with D perhaps TRBD1 (6 bases). V gave up 3 bases and J gave up 6 bases, with 12 bases separating them. This CDR3 has 14 residues. Looked up from germline, CDR1 is SGHRS and CDR2 is YFSETQ. CDR3 bases: TGCGCCAGCAGCTCAGCCACAGGGCCCGGGGAGCTGTTTTTT. This codes for CASSSATGPGELFF. The full variable domain, in which reference TRBV5-1 and TRBJ2-2 provide the parts outside the CDR3, is KAGVTQTPRYLIKTRGQQVTLSCSPISGHRSVSWYQQTPGQGLQFLFEYFSETQRNKGNFPGRFSGRQFSNSRSEMNVSTLELGDSALYLCASSSATGPGELFFGEGSRLTVL.

The rearrangement joins TRBV10-3 to TRBJ1-1; 9 nucleotides align to TRBD1. CDR3 size: 15 residues. Germline CDR1 and CDR2: ENHRY and SYGVKD. V shed 10 bases and J 4 bases; nucleotides not matched to a gene: 13. CDR3 DNA: TGTGCCACCTCGGCCGCGACAGGGGGGGGCACTGAAGCTTTCTTT. This encodes CATSAATGGGTEAFF.

This sequence joins TRBV5-6 and TRBJ1-2, with D possibly matching TRBD1 (6 bases). V lost 3 bases to trimming and J lost 4 bases, with 10 bases between them. CDR3 length: 13 residues. Germline assignment: CDR1 SGHDT and CDR2 YYEEEE. CDR3 sequence: CASSYSGVYGYTF. CDR3 in DNA: TGTGCCAGCAGCTACTCAGGGGTCTATGGCTACACCTTC.

The gene calls are TRBV12-3 or TRBV12-4 and TRBJ1-5, with no clear D. V shed 3 bases and J shed 5 bases, with 8 bases lying between them. The CDR3 has 13 residues. The CDR3 nucleotides read TGTGCCAGCAGTTTTAGCCCTTATCAGCCCCAGCATTTT. It specifies CASSFSPYQPQHF.

This clone was counted a single time. The V gene is TRBV19, the J gene TRBJ1-2; 11 bases are shared with TRBD1. Germline V gene sequence: CDR1 LNHDA, CDR2 SQIVND (reference sequence). Trimming took 8 bases from V and 3 from J; bases not matched to a gene: 5. This CDR3 has 14 residues. CDR3 DNA sequence: TGTGCCAGTGGGACAGGGGGTTATTACTATGGCTACACCTTC. This gives the protein CASGTGGYYYGYTF.

The rearrangement links TRBV30 to TRBJ1-1; 7 bases fit TRBD1. CDR3 length: 18 residues. The germline CDR1 and CDR2 sequences are GTSNPN and SVGIG (reference sequence). J gave up 1 base and V 1 base, and 15 bases lay outside the gene matches. The CDR3 reads CAWSDFPAGGSANTEAFF. CDR3 bases: TGTGCCTGGAGTGACTTTCCGGCAGGGGGGTCAGCGAACACTGAAGCTTTCTTT.

V and J are TRBV9 and TRBJ2-3; 13 positions agree with TRBD2. This CDR3 has 16 amino acids. Per germline, CDR1 SGDLS and CDR2 YYNGEE. Losses at the gene ends were 1 base for V and 5 bases for J; bases not matched to a gene: 4. The CDR3 spells CASSVSGLAGRDTQYF. For the CDR3, the DNA is TGTGCCAGCAGCGTATCGGGACTAGCGGGAAGAGATACGCAGTATTTT.

The rearrangement uses TRBV2 and TRBJ1-1; a possible D gene is TRBD1 (6 bases). In germline, CDR1 is SNHLY, CDR2 FYNNEI. The V and J ends lost 6 bases and 1 base respectively, with 9 bases between them. This CDR3 spans 13 amino acids. This CDR3 is CASRVTGNTEAFF. CDR3 DNA sequence: TGTGCCAGCAGGGTGACAGGGAACACTGAAGCTTTCTTT.

The chain recombines TRBV29-1 with TRBJ2-3; 9 positions agree with TRBD2. CDR1 and CDR2 from the germline V gene are SQVTM and ANQGSEA. The trim removed 3 bases at V and 4 bases at J, leaving 5 bases unmatched. The CDR3 sequence is 14 residues long. The CDR3 DNA follows: TGCAGCGTTGATATAGCGGGAGACCCAGATACGCAGTATTTT. This translates into CSVDIAGDPDTQYF.

In DNA form, the CDR3 reads TGTGCCAGTAGTATCCGGAGCGATACGCAGTATTTT. Its translation: CASSIRSDTQYF. The V and J genes are TRBV19 and TRBJ2-3; D gene unclear. Germline V gene sequence: CDR1 LNHDA, CDR2 SQIVND (reference sequence). CDR3 length: 12 residues. V lost 3 bases, J lost 6 bases, and 7 bases lay in between.

The genes are TRBV6-6 and TRBJ1-5; TRBD1 is a possible D gene (5 bases). CDR1 MNHNY and CDR2 SVGAGI come from the germline V gene (reference sequence). Trimming left V 2 bases short and J 3 bases short, with 8 bases between. CDR3 length: 14 residues. The CDR3 bases are TGTGCCAGCAGTTACGCAGGGTTCAATCAGCCCCAGCATTTT. It specifies CASSYAGFNQPQHF.

This clone appeared once. The CDR3 DNA is TGCAGCGTTGAAGTGGCAGGGTGGGACACTGAAGCTTTCTTT. Amino acid sequence: CSVEVAGWDTEAFF. The chain carries TRBV29-1 and TRBJ1-1; TRBD1 might be the D (5 bases). The V and J ends lost 1 base and 3 bases respectively, with 12 bases between them. This CDR3 is built from 14 residues. Germline lookup yields CDR1 SQVTM and CDR2 ANQGSEA.

The chain joins TRBV30 to TRBJ1-6; D is ambiguous. Germline-derived CDR1 and CDR2 are GTSNPN and SVGIG (reference sequence). This CDR3 region has 14 residues. The V and J ends lost 3 bases and 9 bases respectively, with 15 bases between them. CDR3 residues: CAWRGDNGVSPLHF. The CDR3 DNA is TGTGCCTGGAGAGGTGACAACGGGGTTTCACCCCTCCACTTT.

The chain carries TRBV30 and TRBJ2-5; TRBD1 might be the D (5 bases). The CDR3 totals 13 residues. V lost 0 bases and J lost 5, with 10 bases in between. Germline V CDR1 and CDR2: GTSNPN, SVGIG (reference sequence). CDR3 coding DNA: TGTGCCTGGAGTGTAGGGGTTCGGGAGACCCAGTACTTC. Translated, it gives CAWSVGVRETQYF.

J is TRBJ1-2 and V is TRBV5-1, with TRBD1 matching 11 bases. The V gene end was trimmed by 4 bases and the J gene end by 2 bases; junction bases not matched to a gene: 4. CDR3 length: 15 amino acids. Germline assignment: CDR1 SGHRS and CDR2 YFSETQ. Here the CDR3 reads CASSGGQGANYGYTF. The CDR3 nucleotides read TGCGCCAGCAGCGGAGGACAGGGGGCCAACTATGGCTACACCTTC.